Sequencing of this T cell receptor beta chain was carried out in a study of memory CD4+ T cells and cytomegalovirus serostatus. Worth noting for this clone: What it recognizes is unknown.

The germline V gene has CDR1 MGHRA and CDR2 YSYEKL. V was trimmed by 4 bases and J by 2 bases, leaving 12 bases between them. The CDR3 extends over 14 amino acids. Study-wide findings and caveats: Of more than 150 reported CMV TCRbeta sequences, some 67 were found in memory CD4+ repertoires. Suggested: most of the CMV-linked TCR signature lies in CD4+ memory cells.

Using immunoSEQ multiplex PCR, the repertoire was profiled, and TCRdb retains in-frame clones only, with some absent. The sample shows some 50,000 clones, 60% to 80% of them seen only once. The sort gate was single viable CD3+CD4+CD8-CD45RO+ cells for memory CD4+ T cells. CMV serostatus came from serum IgG against pp150, pp28, p38, p52. CD4+ T cells were isolated by positive magnetic selection. The TCR was taken from an adult in good health and CMV-seropositive. V is TRBV4-1 and J is TRBJ2-7, with TRBD1 as a possible D gene (5 bases). Sequences were obtained from memory CD4+ T cells from blood. In DNA, the CDR3 is TGCGCCAGCAGCCGGGCAGGGAACGCCTACGAGCAGTACTTC. Translation: CASSRAGNAYEQYF.